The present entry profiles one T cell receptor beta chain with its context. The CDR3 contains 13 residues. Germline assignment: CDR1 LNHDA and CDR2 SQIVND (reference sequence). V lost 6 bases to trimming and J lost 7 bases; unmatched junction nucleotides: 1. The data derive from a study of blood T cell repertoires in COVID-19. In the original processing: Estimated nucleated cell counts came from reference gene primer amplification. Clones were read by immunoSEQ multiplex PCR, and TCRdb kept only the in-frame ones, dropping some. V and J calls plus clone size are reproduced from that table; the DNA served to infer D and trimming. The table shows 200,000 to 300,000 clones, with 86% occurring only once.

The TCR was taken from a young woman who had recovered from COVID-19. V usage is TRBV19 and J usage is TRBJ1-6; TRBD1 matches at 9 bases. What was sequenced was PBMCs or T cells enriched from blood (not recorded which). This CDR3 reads CASRTGGNSPLHF. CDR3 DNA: TGTGCCAGTAGGACAGGGGGAAATTCACCCCTCCACTTT.